The 6 T cell receptor beta chains given below trace back to one sample, sequenced in a study of neoadjuvant anti-PD-1 for oral cavity cancer. Sample time point: after neoadjuvant nivolumab, at surgical resection. Assay used: immunoSEQ multiplex PCR; TCRdb lists only in-frame clones, some missing. There are about 68,000 clones in the sample; 70% to 90% occur only once, and about 3.7% lies in the top ten. The input for sequencing was PBMCs, taken after nivolumab (anti-PD-1) treatment. The receptor source for this set is a person aged 35-79 years with oral cavity squamous cell carcinoma.

V and J are TRBV7-9 and TRBJ2-1, with D hard to call. This CDR3 is 15 amino acids long. V lost 3 bases to trimming and J lost 0 bases, with 9 bases between them. CDR1 and CDR2 (germline): SEHNR, FQNEAQ (reference sequence). The CDR3 loop is CASSFTISSYNEQFF. The CDR3 DNA reads as TGTGCCAGCAGCTTTACTATAAGCTCCTACAATGAGCAGTTCTTC.

The chain links TRBV7-2 to TRBJ2-7; D is perhaps TRBD2 (5 bases). V was pared by 1 base and J by 5 bases, with 9 bases between. Germline CDR1 reads SGHTA; CDR2 reads FQGNSA. This CDR3 has 13 residues. The CDR3 DNA is TGTGCCAGCAGCTTAGGGGCGGGTAACGAGCAGTACTTC. Translating it yields CASSLGAGNEQYF.

The chain couples TRBV19 to TRBJ1-5; 7 nucleotides agree with TRBD1. V lost 4 bases and J lost 3; bases outside the gene matches: 3. The CDR3 consists of 14 residues. CDR1 and CDR2 (germline): LNHDA, SQIVND (reference sequence). The CDR3 bases are TGTGCCAGTAGTAAAGACAGGGACAATCAGCCCCAGCATTTT. It is translated as CASSKDRDNQPQHF.

CDR3 DNA sequence: TGTGCCAGCAGTTTATCGGTGGGGTGGAGCACAGATACGCAGTATTTT. Residues: CASSLSVGWSTDTQYF. The chain uses TRBV27 and TRBJ2-3; D unclear. This CDR3 region has 16 residues. V was pared by 0 bases and J by 0 bases, with 10 bases between. Germline CDR1 MNHEY, CDR2 SMNVEV (reference sequence).

The V and J genes are TRBV2 and TRBJ2-1; possibly TRBD1 for D (5 bases). Per germline, CDR1 SNHLY and CDR2 FYNNEI. This CDR3 is built from 14 residues. Trimming shortened V by 6 bases and J by 0 bases, and 9 bases separated the two germline ends. CDR3 residues: CASSRVGSYNEQFF. The DNA of the CDR3 is TGTGCCAGCAGCAGGGTGGGCTCCTACAATGAGCAGTTCTTC.

In the case of this clone: Within the sample, other DNA sequences also encode this same CDR3. The rearrangement joins TRBV6-1 to TRBJ1-2; no firm D call. The CDR3 runs 15 residues. Germline V gene lookup returns CDR1 MNHNS and CDR2 SASEGT. The germline V and J ends were trimmed by 2 bases and 4 bases, with 14 bases remaining between them. CDR3: CASSEPHNAVYGYTF. In nucleotides, the CDR3 is TGTGCCAGCAGTGAACCACATAACGCCGTCTATGGCTACACCTTC.